This T cell receptor beta chain was profiled in a study of memory CD4+ T cells and cytomegalovirus serostatus. Study information: Of the healthy Belgian adults, 8 to 10 were CMV seropositive and 20 to 30 seronegative.

As for this clone: Its antigen is not identified.

Sequencing used immunoSEQ multiplex PCR; TCRdb keeps in-frame clones, though not all of them. The sample lists around 50,000 clones; 60% to 80% were seen once. Study outcomes and limitations: About 40% of the roughly 150 known CMV-associated TCRbeta sequences appeared in CD4+ memory.

Single viable CD3+CD4+CD8-CD45RO+ cells were sorted as the memory CD4+ T cells. After thawing, CD4+ T cells were positively selected. The receptor comes from an adult in good health and CMV-seronegative. The sample was memory CD4+ T cells from blood.

The CDR3 DNA reads TGTGCCACCAGCAGGGGGGGGTACCAAGAGACCCAGTACTTC. Its protein product is CATSRGGYQETQYF. The V call is TRBV15, the J call TRBJ2-5; 7 nucleotides align to TRBD2. The germline CDR1 and CDR2 sequences are LNHNV and YYDKDF (reference sequence). V was clipped by 3 bases and J by 0 bases; unmatched bases: 1. CDR3 length: 14 residues.